These 29 T cell receptor beta chains originate from one sample sequenced in a study of blood T cell repertoires in COVID-19. Sequenced by immunoSEQ multiplex PCR; TCRdb stores in-frame clones only, minus some. The table has some 380,000 clones, roughly 86% seen once; the top ten hold 1% to 1.5%. Input material: PBMCs or T cells enriched from blood (not recorded which). These TCRs come from a man aged 25-45 years who had recovered from COVID-19.

The CDR3 DNA reads TGTGCCAGCAGTTCGGGACAGGGGCAATATTACACCTTC. Its translation is CASSSGQGQYYTF. The V call is TRBV12-3 or TRBV12-4, the J call TRBJ1-2; 10 bases match TRBD1. After removal of 4 bases from V and 11 bases from J, the junction contained 7 bases not matched to a gene. The CDR3 contains 13 residues.

The chain couples TRBV10-1 to TRBJ2-2; tentative D call: TRBD1 (5 bases). This CDR3 has 15 residues. Deletions cut 0 bases from V and 9 bases from J, with 14 bases between. Germline V lookup: CDR1 WNHNN, CDR2 SYGVQD (reference sequence). In DNA form, the CDR3 reads TGCGCCAGCAGTGAGTCAAGGGGATCCCTGAGGGAGCTGTTTTTT. It encodes CASSESRGSLRELFF.

This clone was seen only a few times. The rearrangement uses TRBV7-2 and TRBJ1-1, with no clear D. The CDR3 contains 14 residues. Germline V gene data show CDR1 as SGHTA and CDR2 as FQGNSA. V gave up 2 bases and J gave up 4 bases, with 11 bases separating them. The CDR3 sequence: CASSLSPPGTEAFF. The DNA for the CDR3 is TGTGCCAGCAGCTTATCCCCCCCAGGCACTGAAGCTTTCTTT. Variable domain in full (rest from reference TRBV7-2 and TRBJ1-1): GAGVSQSPSNKVTEKGKDVELRCDPISGHTALYWYRQSLGQGLEFLIYFQGNSAPDKSGLPSDRFSAERTGGSVSTLTIQRTQQEDSAVYLCASSLSPPGTEAFFGQGTRLTVV.

The gene calls are TRBV5-4 and TRBJ2-3, with 11 bases that match TRBD1. The CDR3 extends over 17 amino acids. Germline V CDR1 and CDR2: SGHNT, YYREEE (reference sequence). V lost 6 bases to trimming and J lost 0 bases; unmatched junction nucleotides: 9. The CDR3 region is CASNPPRDRGSTDTQYF. CDR3 nucleotide sequence: TGTGCCAGCAACCCCCCCCGGGACAGGGGGAGCACAGATACGCAGTATTTT.

This clone was seen a handful of times. The chain employs TRBV6-2 or TRBV6-3 and TRBJ2-1; the D gene is possibly TRBD1 (6 bases). Trimming left V 4 bases short and J 5 bases short, with 9 bases between. CDR3 size: 13 residues. The germline V gene has CDR1 MNHEY and CDR2 SVGEGT. The chain's CDR3 is CASSSDSHNEQFF. CDR3 nucleotides: TGTGCCAGCAGTTCGGACAGTCACAATGAGCAGTTCTTC.

This clone has a count of ten or more. The J gene is TRBJ2-7, the V gene TRBV7-6; 8 positions agree with TRBD1. The CDR3 runs to 14 residues. Germline CDR1 SGHVS, CDR2 FNYEAQ. The trim removed 1 base at V and 6 bases at J, leaving 5 bases unmatched. The CDR3 DNA reads as TGTGCCAGCAGCTTAGAAGCAGGGGGCGGCGAGCAGTACTTC. Translating gives CASSLEAGGGEQYF.

The chain has TRBV11-3 and TRBJ2-3; 15 bases map to TRBD2. The CDR3 spans 17 residues. Germline lookup yields CDR1 SGHNT and CDR2 YENEEA. V trimming: 5 bases; J trimming: 5 bases; junction bases outside the gene matches: 8. The DNA of the CDR3 is TGTGCCAGCAGCCTATGGACTAGCGGGGGGGCGGAAGATACGCAGTATTTT. Encoded protein: CASSLWTSGGAEDTQYF.

Here the CDR3 DNA reads TGTGCCAGCAGTTACGAGCGGGGCTACAATGAGCAGTTCTTC. Translated: CASSYERGYNEQFF. The chain couples TRBV6-5 to TRBJ2-1; 7 nucleotides match TRBD2. V shed 2 bases, J shed 3 bases, and the junction held 1 base outside the gene matches. CDR1 MNHEY and CDR2 SVGAGI come from the germline V gene. This CDR3 has 14 residues.

The chain combines TRBV9 with TRBJ2-7, with TRBD1 matching 10 bases. Germline V gene sequence: CDR1 SGDLS, CDR2 YYNGEE. Trimming cost V 0 bases and J 2 bases; bases outside gene matches: 2. The CDR3 is made up of 15 amino acids. The CDR3 bases are TGTGCCAGCAGCGTAGGGACAGGGGGTCCCTACGAGCAGTACTTC. This sequence encodes CASSVGTGGPYEQYF.

The chain recombines TRBV29-1 with TRBJ2-7; D is unclear. Germline-derived CDR1 and CDR2 are SQVTM and ANQGSEA. V was clipped by 7 bases and J by 2 bases, with 12 bases between them. The CDR3 is 12 residues long. The CDR3 region has the DNA TGCAGCGCCACGGAGAATACCTACGAGCAGTACTTC. Its translation: CSATENTYEQYF.

The chain couples TRBV6-5 to TRBJ1-5; 8 nucleotides line up with TRBD1. The ends lost 6 bases at V and 4 bases at J; junction bases unmatched: 8. CDR1 MNHEY and CDR2 SVGAGI come from the germline V gene. This CDR3 spans 15 amino acids. The CDR3 sequence: CASRPGTGVNQPQHF. In nucleotides, the CDR3 is TGTGCCAGCAGGCCCGGGACAGGAGTTAATCAGCCCCAGCATTTT.

The V gene is TRBV18, the J gene TRBJ1-1; maybe TRBD1 (5 bases). Trimming stripped 0 bases from V and 8 bases from J, with 16 bases between. CDR1 and CDR2 (germline): KGHSH, LQKENI. This CDR3 spans 15 amino acids. CDR3 DNA sequence: TGTGCCAGCTCACCACCTCACGGACACCGTTACGAAGCTTTCTTT. Translated, it gives CASSPPHGHRYEAFF. Combining the CDR3 with reference TRBV18 and TRBJ1-1 gives the whole variable domain NAGVMQNPRHLVRRRGQEARLRCSPMKGHSHVYWYRQLPEEGLKFMVYLQKENIIDESGMPKERFSAEFPKEGPSILRIQQVVRGDSAAYFCASSPPHGHRYEAFFGQGTRLTVV.

CDR3 nucleotides: TGTGCCAGCAGCTTACAGAGGGATCAGCCCCAGCATTTT. As protein: CASSLQRDQPQHF. The rearrangement links TRBV7-8 to TRBJ1-5; no definite D call. CDR1 is SGHVS, CDR2 FQNEAQ, per germline. The CDR3 consists of 13 residues. Trimming shortened V by 2 bases and J by 5 bases, and 7 bases separated the two germline ends.

The chain uses TRBV10-3 and TRBJ1-6; 7 bases align to TRBD1. The germline gives CDR1 ENHRY, CDR2 SYGVKD. V lost 2 bases and J lost 9; bases outside the gene matches: 4. This CDR3 region has 14 residues. The CDR3 spells CAISEDRAGSPLHF. DNA for the CDR3: TGTGCCATCAGTGAGGACAGGGCGGGTTCACCCCTCCACTTT.

This chain uses TRBV5-1 with TRBJ2-2; weak D call: TRBD1 (6 bases). V lost 6 bases, J lost 0 bases, and 9 bases lay in between. The CDR3 contains 14 residues. Looked up from germline, CDR1 is SGHRS and CDR2 is YFSETQ. This CDR3 reads CASKEGANTGELFF. In nucleotides, the CDR3 is TGCGCCAGCAAAGAGGGGGCGAACACCGGGGAGCTGTTTTTT.

This chain uses TRBV3-1 (or the pseudogene TRBV3-2) with TRBJ2-7, with no clear D. Trimming took off 2 bases at V and 2 bases at J, with 7 bases between the two ends. The CDR3 covers 13 residues. The germline V gene has CDR1 LGHDT and CDR2 YNNKEL (reference sequence). The CDR3: CASSQSPTYEQYF. The CDR3 DNA reads as TGTGCCAGCAGCCAAAGCCCCACCTACGAGCAGTACTTC.

The V call is TRBV6-5, the J call TRBJ1-5, with TRBD1 matching 8 bases. The V segment lost 5 bases and the J segment 4 bases; nucleotides outside the gene matches: 4. Germline V gene data show CDR1 as MNHEY and CDR2 as SVGAGI. CDR3 size: 14 residues. Written as DNA, the CDR3 is TGTGCCAGCAGTCGGACAGGGAAGAATCAGCCCCAGCATTTT. Encoded protein: CASSRTGKNQPQHF.

This chain connects TRBV19 to TRBJ1-5; D might be TRBD1 (5 bases). Trimming took off 3 bases at V and 7 bases at J, with 13 bases between the two ends. This CDR3 has 14 residues. The germline CDR1 and CDR2 sequences are LNHDA and SQIVND (reference sequence). The CDR3 protein is CASSILKEGQPQHF. DNA for the CDR3: TGTGCCAGTAGTATTCTTAAGGAGGGGCAGCCCCAGCATTTT.

This chain joins TRBV11-2 and TRBJ2-5; D gene uncertain. Deletions cut 4 bases from V and 4 bases from J, with 13 bases between. Germline V gene data show CDR1 as SGHAT and CDR2 as FQNNGV. This CDR3 has 14 residues. The CDR3 DNA is TGTGCCAGCAGCTCGAGCCAGGTGGGAGAGACCCAGTACTTC. Its protein product is CASSSSQVGETQYF.

The chain is built from TRBV4-1 and TRBJ1-1; D is uncertain. V lost 0 bases to trimming and J lost 3 bases, with 5 bases between them. Germline CDR1 MGHRA, CDR2 YSYEKL. The CDR3 is 13 amino acids. The CDR3 protein is CASSQEADTEAFF. DNA for the CDR3: TGCGCCAGCAGCCAAGAGGCCGACACTGAAGCTTTCTTT.

J is TRBJ2-5 and V is TRBV2; TRBD1 matches 7 bases. The germline V gene encodes CDR1 SNHLY and CDR2 FYNNEI. The CDR3 length is 15 residues. Trimming removed 11 bases from V and 1 base from J; junction bases left unmatched: 13. The CDR3 reads CAGRRETGIQETQYF. The CDR3 DNA reads as TGTGCCGGCCGAAGGGAGACAGGGATCCAAGAGACCCAGTACTTC.

The chain carries TRBV14 and TRBJ1-1; possible D gene TRBD1, 5 bases. Germline V gene data show CDR1 as SGHDN and CDR2 as FVKESK. V was cut by 4 bases and J by 4 bases, with 16 bases left in between. The CDR3 spans 15 residues. CDR3 amino acids: CASSLGSGGGTEAFF. DNA for the CDR3: TGTGCCAGCAGCCTGGGAAGTGGGGGGGGCACTGAAGCTTTCTTT.

The V call is TRBV27, the J call TRBJ2-2; D is perhaps TRBD1 (6 bases). CDR1 is MNHEY, CDR2 SMNVEV, per germline (reference sequence). CDR3 length: 14 residues. Trimming stripped 4 bases from V and 5 bases from J, with 11 bases between. The CDR3 loop reads CASSYTGMTGELFF. CDR3 DNA sequence: TGTGCCAGCAGTTATACAGGGATGACCGGGGAGCTGTTTTTT.

CDR3 bases: TGTGCCAGCAGCCAAAGAGCGGGGGGAACTACGACTTACAATGAGCAGTTCTTC. Translating gives CASSQRAGGTTTYNEQFF. J is TRBJ2-1 and V is TRBV14; 9 nucleotides agree with TRBD2. The CDR3 extends over 18 amino acids. V gave up 2 bases and J gave up 4 bases; unmatched junction bases: 12. CDR1 SGHDN and CDR2 FVKESK come from the germline V gene. The variable domain in full, completed from reference TRBV14 and TRBJ2-1, reads EAGVTQFPSHSVIEKGQTVTLRCDPISGHDNLYWYRRVMGKEIKFLLHFVKESKQDESGMPNNRFLAERTGGTYSTLKVQPAELEDSGVYFCASSQRAGGTTTYNEQFFGPGTRLTVL.

The chain recombines TRBV5-1 with TRBJ2-1, with D perhaps TRBD2 (5 bases). CDR1 is SGHRS, CDR2 YFSETQ, per germline. The CDR3 extends over 14 amino acids. V was shortened by 0 bases and J by 6 bases, with 10 bases between the two germline ends. CDR3 residues: CASSLEATSNEQFF. CDR3 in DNA: TGCGCCAGCAGCTTGGAGGCTACTAGCAATGAGCAGTTCTTC.

DNA for the CDR3: TGTGCCATCAGTGCCCGGGACAACCACCAGAACACTGAAGCTTTCTTT. It is translated as CAISARDNHQNTEAFF. The chain couples TRBV10-3 to TRBJ1-1; perhaps TRBD1 as D (6 bases). V lost 4 bases and J 1 base, leaving 16 bases between the germline ends. CDR1 is ENHRY and CDR2 is SYGVKD in the germline V gene. The CDR3 extends over 16 amino acids.

V is TRBV6-5 and J is TRBJ1-5; 7 nucleotides agree with TRBD1. The CDR3 extends over 14 amino acids. CDR1 is MNHEY and CDR2 is SVGAGI in the germline V gene. Germline trimming cut 8 bases from V and 7 bases from J; bases unmatched to any gene: 11. CDR3 loop: CASVTGDVSQPQHF. The CDR3 bases are TGTGCCAGCGTCACAGGGGATGTGAGCCAGCCCCAGCATTTT.

A note on this clone: The same CDR3 can be traced to other DNA sequences in this sample. V usage is TRBV6-5 and J usage is TRBJ1-2, with D possibly TRBD1 on 5 matching bases. Germline lookup yields CDR1 MNHEY and CDR2 SVGAGI. The germline V and J ends were trimmed by 8 bases and 2 bases, with 12 bases remaining between them. The CDR3 spans 13 residues. CDR3 nucleotide sequence: TGTGCCAGCTCCCTGGGGCAGAACTATGGCTACACCTTC. Translation gives CASSLGQNYGYTF.

This sequence joins TRBV4-1 and TRBJ2-5; D call uncertain. Germline loops: CDR1 MGHRA, CDR2 YSYEKL. This CDR3 contains 15 residues. V lost 0 bases to trimming and J lost 1 base, with 9 bases between them. The CDR3 DNA is TGCGCCAGCAGCCAAGAGTGGAGCCCCCAAGAGACCCAGTACTTC. It encodes CASSQEWSPQETQYF.